This T cell receptor (beta chain) was documented in a study of CD8+ T cells in alopecia areata. Whole-study findings and limits: Tofacitinib significantly lowered scalp clonality and expanded CD8+ clones among the top 100. An increase in clonality over normal scalp was evident in lesional scalp, especially alopecia totalis/universalis. In scalp and blood, many expanded lesional clones persisted during tofacitinib.

Treatment of the sample: oral pan-JAK inhibitor, 5-10 mg twice daily. Punch biopsies of lesional scalp, plus peripheral blood, were taken from alopecia areata patients. This clone was seen more than once but under ten times. Its antigen is undetermined. Following extraction, RNA underwent reverse transcription to cDNA, which served as the sequencing template. The protocol was immunoSEQ multiplex PCR, while the TCRdb copy is restricted to in-frame clones and leaves out a portion. Of about 100,000 clones listed, almost 60% were seen once; the top ten hold about 15%. V was cut by 5 bases and J by 0 bases, with 17 bases left in between. Germline CDR1 is LNHDA and CDR2 is SQIVND (reference sequence). There are 17 residues in the CDR3.

The starting material was CD8+ T cells sorted from blood, obtained at approximately week 56, from a patient treated with tofacitinib. The clonotype was recovered from a human donor with alopecia areata. The chain is built from TRBV19 and TRBJ1-5; the D gene is possibly TRBD1 (6 bases). Written as DNA, the CDR3 is TGTGCCAGTAGTTTCACCCTTGACAGGTATAGCAATCAGCCCCAGCATTTT. This translates into CASSFTLDRYSNQPQHF. Together with reference TRBV19 and TRBJ1-5, the CDR3 gives the full variable domain: DGGITQSPKYLFRKEGQNVTLSCEQNLNHDAMYWYRQDPGQGLRLIYYSQIVNDFQKGDIAEGYSVSREKKESFPLTVTSAQKNPTAFYLCASSFTLDRYSNQPQHFGDGTRLSIL.